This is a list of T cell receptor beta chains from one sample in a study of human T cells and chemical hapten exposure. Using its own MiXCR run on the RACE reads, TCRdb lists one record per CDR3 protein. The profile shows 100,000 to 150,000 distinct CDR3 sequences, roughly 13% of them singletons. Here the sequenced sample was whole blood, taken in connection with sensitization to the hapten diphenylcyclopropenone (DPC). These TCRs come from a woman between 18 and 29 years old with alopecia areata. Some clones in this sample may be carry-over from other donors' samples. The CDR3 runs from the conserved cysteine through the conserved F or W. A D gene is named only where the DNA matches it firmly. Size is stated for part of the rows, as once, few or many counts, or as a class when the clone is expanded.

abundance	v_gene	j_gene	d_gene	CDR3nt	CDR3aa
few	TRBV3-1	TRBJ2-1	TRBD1	TGTGCCAGCAGCCAAGAACTCCCACAGGGGGGATCCTACAATGAGCAGTTCTTC	CASSQELPQGGSYNEQFF
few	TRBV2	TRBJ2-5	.	TGTGCCAGCAGTGAAGGGGGTATGGGGAAAGAGACCCAGTACTTC	CASSEGGMGKETQYF
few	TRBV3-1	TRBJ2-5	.	TGTGCCAGCAGCCCGATAGGGGGTCTCCAAGAGACCCAGTACTTC	CASSPIGGLQETQYF
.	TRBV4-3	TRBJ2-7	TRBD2	TGCGCCAGCAGCCGCGGACTAGGGAAATACGAGCAGTACTTC	CASSRGLGKYEQYF
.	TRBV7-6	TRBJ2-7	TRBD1	TGTGCCAGCAGCACCGGGACAGGCCTCTACGAGCAGTACTTC	CASSTGTGLYEQYF
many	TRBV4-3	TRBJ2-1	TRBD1	TGCGCCAGCAGCCAAGATGCCGGGACAGGGGGTTTCAGCTCCTACAATGAGCAGTTCTTC	CASSQDAGTGGFSSYNEQFF
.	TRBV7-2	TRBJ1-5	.	TGTGCCAGCAGCTTAGCGAAGAGTAGCAATCAGCCCCAGCATTTT	CASSLAKSSNQPQHF
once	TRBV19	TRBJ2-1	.	TGTGCCAGTAGTACCCGGACTAAGGGTGAGCAGTTCTTC	CASSTRTKGEQFF
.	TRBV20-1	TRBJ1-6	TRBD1	TGCAGTGCTAGAGCTAGGGGGACAGGGAATTCACCCCTCCACTTT	CSARARGTGNSPLHF
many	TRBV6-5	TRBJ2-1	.	TGTGCCAGCAGTCGCGAGCCGCCTAGACGGAAGACCTACAATGAGCAGTTCTTC	CASSREPPRRKTYNEQFF
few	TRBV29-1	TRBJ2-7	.	TGCAGCGCACAGGGCAGCTCCTACGAGCAGTACTTC	CSAQGSSYEQYF
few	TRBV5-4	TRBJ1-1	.	TGTGCCAGCTCCGCATGGGAGAACACTGAAGCTTTCTTT	CASSAWENTEAFF
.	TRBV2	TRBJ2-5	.	TGTGCCAGCAGTGATGGGCAGCAAGAGACCCAGTACTTC	CASSDGQQETQYF
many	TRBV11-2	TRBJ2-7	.	TGTGCCAGCAGAAAGACAAGCGTCGGAAATAGGGGCGAGCAGTACTTC	CASRKTSVGNRGEQYF
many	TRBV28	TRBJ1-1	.	TGTGCCAGCAGTTCTAACACTGAAGCTTTCTTT	CASSSNTEAFF
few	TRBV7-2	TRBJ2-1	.	TGTGCCAGCAGGGCGACAGCAACCTACAATGAGCAGTTCTTC	CASRATATYNEQFF
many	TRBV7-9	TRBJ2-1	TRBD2	TGTGCCAGCAGCTCAAGACGGACGCGGGGGTCCCAATCCTACAATGAGCAGTTCTTC	CASSSRRTRGSQSYNEQFF
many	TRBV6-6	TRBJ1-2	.	TGTGCCAGCACGTTAGGGGAAAGTTATGGCTACACCTTC	CASTLGESYGYTF
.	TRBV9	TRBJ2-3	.	TGTGCCAGCAGCGTAGGTGACGGCCCAGATACGCAGTATTTT	CASSVGDGPDTQYF
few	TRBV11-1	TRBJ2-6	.	TGTGCCAGCAGCTTAGTCGGGCAGCCCTCTGGGGCCAACGTCCTGACTTTC	CASSLVGQPSGANVLTF
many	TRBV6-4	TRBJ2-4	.	TGTGCCAGCACTATTACAGTCAACCTAGCCAAAAACATTCAGTACTTC	CASTITVNLAKNIQYF
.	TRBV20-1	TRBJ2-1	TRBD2	TGCAGTGCTAGGCTATTTCGTAGCGGGGGGGCCGGTATCAATGAGCAGTTCTTC	CSARLFRSGGAGINEQFF
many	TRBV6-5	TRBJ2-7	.	TGTGCCAGCGGTAGAGGGTCCTCCTACGAGCAGTACTTC	CASGRGSSYEQYF
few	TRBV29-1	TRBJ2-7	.	TGCAGCGTTGAAGACAACTACGAGCAGTACTTC	CSVEDNYEQYF
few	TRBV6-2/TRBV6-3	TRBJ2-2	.	TGTGCCAGCACCATTCTGGGGGGCCGTGGCACCGGGGAGCTGTTTTTT	CASTILGGRGTGELFF
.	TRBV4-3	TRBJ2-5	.	TGCGCCAGCAGCCAAAACTACAACTGGGACTACCAAGAGACCCAGTACTTC	CASSQNYNWDYQETQYF
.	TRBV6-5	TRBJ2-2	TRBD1	TGTGCCAGCATGAGGGACAGCCTCGGGGAGCTGTTTTTT	CASMRDSLGELFF
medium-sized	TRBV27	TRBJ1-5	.	TGTGCCAGCAGTTGGGGGAACGGTCAGCCCCAGCATTTT	CASSWGNGQPQHF
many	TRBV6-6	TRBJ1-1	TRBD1	TGTGCCAGCAGTTATAGACAGGGGGAAGCTTTCTTT	CASSYRQGEAFF